The 14 T cell receptor beta chains in this list originate from one sample, sequenced in a study of CD8+CD57+ T cells in acquired aplastic anemia. Patients sequenced had flow cytometry evidence of CD8+CD57+ cell expansion. CDR3 and TCR beta VDJ profiling relied on genomic DNA as the template. Using its own MiXCR run on the reads, TCRdb lists one record per CDR3 protein. The data show roughly 93,000 distinct CDR3 sequences, with 65% to 70% seen just once and less than 75% held by the top ten. Sequencing was done on a sample of sorted CD4+, CD8+, or CD8+CD57+ T cells (not recorded which) from PBMCs. The receptors derive from a human donor with aplastic anemia.

The table lists this clonotype with many counts. V gene TRBV20-1 combines with J gene TRBJ2-1; 9 nucleotides agree with TRBD2. The CDR3 loop spans 15 amino acids. Germline V gene sequence: CDR1 DFQATT, CDR2 SNEGSKA (reference sequence). V lost 3 bases, J lost 1 base, and 4 bases stayed unmatched. The CDR3 region has the DNA TGCAGTGCTAGCTCGCGGGAGGGATCCTACAATGAGCAGTTCTTC. It codes for CSASSREGSYNEQFF.

This clonotype was seen a few times. V is TRBV19 and J is TRBJ2-7, with D hard to call. From germline, CDR1 is LNHDA and CDR2 SQIVND (reference sequence). This CDR3 has 14 amino acids. Trimming pared 0 bases from V and 1 base from J, leaving 7 bases between. This chain's CDR3 is CASSIDSASYEQYF. The CDR3 DNA follows: TGTGCCAGTAGTATAGACAGTGCGTCCTACGAGCAGTACTTC.

Comment on this clonotype: Sequence at one end of the junction differs from germline and may be a read error. The chain employs TRBV2 and TRBJ1-1; D possibly corresponds to TRBD1 (6 bases). The CDR3 length is 14 residues. The germline CDR1 and CDR2 sequences are SNHLY and FYNNEI. The CDR3 here is CAISVQGIGTEAFF. CDR3 sequence (DNA): TGTGCCATCAGTGTACAGGGCATTGGCACTGAAGCTTTCTTT.

This clonotype was picked up a small number of times. The rearrangement links TRBV19 to TRBJ1-2; 12 bases align to TRBD1. The CDR3 covers 13 residues. The germline V gene encodes CDR1 LNHDA and CDR2 SQIVND (reference sequence). V lost 8 bases and J lost 4; bases outside the gene matches: 2. CDR3 sequence (DNA): TGTGCCAGTGGGGACAGGGGGCCCTATGGCTACACCTTC. This gives the protein CASGDRGPYGYTF. The full variable domain, rest sourced from reference TRBV19 and TRBJ1-2, is DGGITQSPKYLFRKEGQNVTLSCEQNLNHDAMYWYRQDPGQGLRLIYYSQIVNDFQKGDIAEGYSVSREKKESFPLTVTSAQKNPTAFYLCASGDRGPYGYTFGSGTRLTVV.

The chain links TRBV15 to TRBJ1-5; a weak D match, TRBD1 (5 bases). The CDR3 runs 14 residues. The V gene lost 8 bases and the J gene lost 4 bases, with 15 bases spanning the gap. Germline CDR1 is LNHNV and CDR2 is YYDKDF (reference sequence). The chain's CDR3 is CATGVTQGNQPQHF. The CDR3 DNA is TGTGCCACCGGAGTTACTCAGGGAAATCAGCCCCAGCATTTT.

This clonotype has just a few counts. The rearrangement links TRBV19 to TRBJ1-6; D is unresolved. The CDR3 runs 15 residues. From germline, CDR1 is LNHDA and CDR2 SQIVND (reference sequence). Between the trimmed V and J ends, which lost 3 bases and 10 bases, there was a span of 16 bases. This CDR3 reads CASSIQHGPLSPLHF. CDR3 DNA: TGTGCCAGTAGTATTCAGCATGGCCCCTTGTCACCCCTCCACTTT.

This clonotype was counted at least ten times. The rearrangement uses TRBV14 and TRBJ2-7; D is perhaps TRBD1 (5 bases). The V gene's germline CDR1 is SGHDN and CDR2 FVKESK. V shed 0 bases and J shed 5 bases, with 14 bases lying between them. CDR3 length equals 15 residues. CDR3 DNA sequence: TGTGCCAGCAGCCAAGATTGGGGCAGGCAGCACGAGCAGTACTTC. Translated, it gives CASSQDWGRQHEQYF.

The chain has TRBV2 and TRBJ2-3; perhaps TRBD2 as D (6 bases). The CDR3 totals 13 residues. In germline, CDR1 is SNHLY, CDR2 FYNNEI. V gave up 8 bases and J gave up 5 bases, with 14 bases separating them. The CDR3 reads CASPPDGRDTQYF. In nucleotides, the CDR3 is TGTGCCAGCCCCCCCGACGGGAGAGATACGCAGTATTTT.

This clonotype turned up a few times. V gene TRBV14 combines with J gene TRBJ1-1; 8 nucleotides align to TRBD1. The CDR3 runs 16 residues. The J segment lost 3 bases and the V segment lost 0 bases, leaving 6 bases of the junction unmatched. Germline CDR1 is SGHDN and CDR2 is FVKESK. CDR3 protein: CASSQEGTGLHTEAFF. The DNA of the CDR3 is TGTGCCAGCAGCCAAGAGGGGACAGGCCTACACACTGAAGCTTTCTTT.

CDR3 protein: CASSSTGAVTEAFF. The DNA of the CDR3 is TGTGCCAGCAGCTCGACAGGGGCGGTGACTGAAGCTTTCTTT. This chain connects TRBV7-9 to TRBJ1-1; 8 nucleotides agree with TRBD1. This CDR3 spans 14 amino acids. V shed 4 bases and J 5 bases; nucleotides not matched to a gene: 6. Per the germline V gene, CDR1 is SEHNR and CDR2 is FQNEAQ (reference sequence).

This rearrangement joins TRBV20-1 to TRBJ1-2, with 12 positions matching TRBD1. CDR3 size: 16 residues. Germline CDR1 and CDR2: DFQATT and SNEGSKA (reference sequence). The junction had 11 bases not matched to a gene; V was cut back by 6 bases and J by 3 bases. As DNA, the CDR3 is TGCAGTGCGCCAAGCCGGGACAGGGGGCTGTACTATGGCTACACCTTC. It codes for CSAPSRDRGLYYGYTF.

This rearrangement joins TRBV20-1 to TRBJ2-2; 11 positions match TRBD1. CDR1 and CDR2 from the germline V gene are DFQATT and SNEGSKA (reference sequence). The CDR3 runs to 16 residues. Unmatched junction bases numbered 4, after V lost 0 bases and J lost 4 bases. CDR3 in DNA: TGCAGTGCTAGAGATCGTGGGACAGGGGGCACCGGGGAGCTGTTTTTT. Amino acid sequence: CSARDRGTGGTGELFF.

This clonotype was observed a few times. The chain joins TRBV15 to TRBJ1-6; maybe TRBD1 (5 bases). CDR1 LNHNV and CDR2 YYDKDF come from the germline V gene (reference sequence). Trimming took 8 bases from V and 6 from J, leaving 11 bases between them. The CDR3 is 13 amino acids. The CDR3 DNA sequence: TGTGCCACCCGGGACCCCCCTAATTCACCCCTCCACTTT. Translated: CATRDPPNSPLHF.

A note on this clonotype: One junction end does not reproduce the germline sequence, and a read error may be involved. The chain uses TRBV2 and TRBJ2-1; a possible D gene is TRBD1 (5 bases). The CDR3 has 14 residues. Per the germline V gene, CDR1 is SNHLY and CDR2 is FYNNEI. CDR3 nucleotides: TGTGCCACCAGTGGGGCTCCTAATGACAATGAGCAGTTCTTC. It is translated as CATSGAPNDNEQFF. The entire variable domain, with the rest obtained from reference TRBV2 and TRBJ2-1, is as follows: EPEVTQTPSHQVTQMGQEVILRCVPISNHLYFYWYRQILGQKVEFLVSFYNNEISEKSEIFDDQFSVERPDGSNFTLKIRSTKLEDSAMYFCATSGAPNDNEQFFGPGTRLTVL.